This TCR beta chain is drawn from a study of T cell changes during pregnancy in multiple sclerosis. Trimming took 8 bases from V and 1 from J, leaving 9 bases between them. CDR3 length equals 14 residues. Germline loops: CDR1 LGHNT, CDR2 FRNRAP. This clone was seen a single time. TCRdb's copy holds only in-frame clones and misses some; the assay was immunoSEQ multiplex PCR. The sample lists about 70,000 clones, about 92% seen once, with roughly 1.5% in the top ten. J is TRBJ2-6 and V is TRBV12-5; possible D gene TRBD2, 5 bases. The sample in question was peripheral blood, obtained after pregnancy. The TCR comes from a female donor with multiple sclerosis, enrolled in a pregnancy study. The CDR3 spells CASSRLSGANVLTF. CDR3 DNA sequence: TGTGCTAGTTCGAGACTATCTGGGGCCAACGTCCTGACTTTC.